This T cell receptor beta chain comes out of a study of OX40 agonist ivuxolimab in advanced cancers. Study as a whole: The diagnoses of dose-escalation patients were hepatocellular carcinoma, melanoma, renal cell or head and neck cancer. From 23 to 79 years was the age range, with a mean of around 54 years, and 65% to 90% were male.

Assay used: immunoSEQ multiplex PCR; TCRdb lists only in-frame clones, some missing. Of about 82,000 clones in the sample, about 85% were seen once. The CDR3 covers 15 residues. The V and J ends lost 7 bases and 0 bases, in that order; junction bases with no gene match: 5. Germline lookup yields CDR1 LNHDA and CDR2 SQIVND (reference sequence). Findings of the study overall: Clones of CD4+ and CD8+ blood T cells grew by week 6 at doses of 0.1 to 3.0 mg/kg.

This clone occurred a few times. Its antigen is unknown. The chain is built from TRBV19 and TRBJ2-2; 7 nucleotides match TRBD2. This sequence originates from an adult with an advanced solid tumor such as melanoma, head and neck, liver or kidney cancer. Sample: CD4+ or CD8+ T cells sorted from blood, taken in a trial of the OX40 agonist ivuxolimab. The CDR3 region has the DNA TGTGCCAGTACTACTAGCGAGGCGAACACCGGGGAGCTGTTTTTT. It specifies CASTTSEANTGELFF.